This T cell receptor (beta chain) emerged from a study of T cells in Graves' hyperthyroidism and ophthalmopathy (dated 2019 in TCRdb). Regarding the research as a whole: Peripheral blood samples were taken at the time of initial diagnosis, prior to any treatment. A discovery cohort of around 100 patients, roughly 45 with Graves' ophthalmopathy and over 55 with stable Graves' hyperthyroidism, was used to find distinguishing TCR V-J signatures. Whether ophthalmopathy could be predicted prospectively was tested in an independent validation cohort made up of 18 to 20 hyperthyroidism patients plus 17 patients who later progressed to ophthalmopathy. For training and testing, the 100 or so patients in the discovery cohort were randomly divided in a 7:3 ratio. Thyroid tissue and blood T-cell repertoires from more than five Graves' hyperthyroidism patients were also compared in the study. After blood sampling, hyperthyroidism patients were treated with methimazole at a starting dose of 30 mg daily, and ophthalmopathy patients were treated with high-dose intravenous methylprednisolone. TCR Vbeta CDR3 sequencing of some 140 peripheral blood samples (43 ophthalmopathy, 75 to 85 hyperthyroidism and approximately 17 progressor patients) is reported in the paper.

Moderately to severely active disease, a Clinical Activity Score of at least 3, a NOSPECS grade of at least 4, and a duration under 3 months were present in ophthalmopathy patients. Any patient with an uncontrolled infection, another autoimmune disease, pregnancy or lactation was excluded. Diagnoses were established on the basis of clinical symptoms, serum thyroxine and TRAb, thyroid ultrasound, and orbital computed tomography. Ficoll-Paque density gradient centrifugation was used to isolate PBMCs from 8 to 10 ml of fresh peripheral blood. Total RNA was extracted using Trizol reagent, and RNA quality was assessed on an Agilent 2100 Bioanalyzer. The CDR3 goes from the cysteine to the phenylalanine over 16 residues. The retained sequence is limited to the CDR3, 48 bases, with the frame set at the first base. CDR1 and CDR2, per the germline V gene, are SGHDT and YYEEEE. Trimming takes 2 bases from V and 3 bases from J, and the germline ends sit 18 bases apart.

This clonotype was observed many times. Its target antigen remains unknown. There are no base qualities to consult, and no much larger clone falls within one base. Results and caveats for the whole study, not just this receptor: In validation, the model predicted progression to ophthalmopathy a median of around six months before onset, with over 55% sensitivity and roughly 79% specificity. Most expanded thyroid clonotypes (frequency above 0.001) were also found in blood, which suggests that blood repertoires may mirror thyroid immune responses. A 13 V-J signature model separated ophthalmopathy from stable hyperthyroidism, with roughly 88% sensitivity and 81.08% specificity in cross-validation and 80%/75% in testing. No statistical method was used to fix the sample size in advance, and group allocation was not hidden from the investigators.

The TCR beta CDR3 regions were amplified from the RNA transcripts. The first round of RT-PCR for the TCR CDR3 was performed with the HTBI primer set and the Qiagen OneStep RT-PCR kit. Libraries were constructed in a second round of multiplex PCR, after which size selection and purification were carried out. The libraries were sequenced on an Illumina HiSeq2000 using paired-end 100 bp reads. On the study's bioinformatics: Raw data were processed with SOAPnuke, discarding reads with adapters, uncalled bases, mean Phred below 15, or no exact constant-primer or identifier match. COPE v1.2.5 was used to merge the high-quality paired reads, and each unique nucleotide sequence was defined as a clonotype. Clonotypes were aligned to IMGT TRBV, TRBD and TRBJ reference segments using MiTCR v1.1. The analysis was restricted to V-J combinations with a frequency above 0.0001, which together covered just over 98% of the repertoires. The TCS score was defined as the ratio of F50 (clonal expansion) to E x V (chaos), calculated using BLOSUM62-based TCRdist between CDR3 peptides within each V-J. Welch's t-statistics and random forest reduced several hundred V-J features to 10 to 15, which were used in a naive Bayes classifier (R e1071). TCRdb ran its own pipeline on the public reads, namely fastp trimming at Q25 and MiXCR clone calling, and kept in-frame beta chains. A single entry per CDR3 protein holds the most common genes and DNA from its merged rows. The V and J calls come from TCRdb's annotation, not from the publication. The sample records around 600,000 distinct CDR3 sequences, about 14% of which are singletons. The ten biggest clones cover about an eighth of the sample.

The sequenced sample was blood. The V and J segments used are TRBV5-6 and TRBJ2-7, with the D call perhaps TRBD1 or TRBD2, each one matching 6 bases. The sequence came from a woman between 45 and 65 years old with Graves' ophthalmopathy. The bases are TGTGCCAGCAGCTTTCCGGGGGCACTACTGGGCTACGAGCAGTACTTC. It specifies CASSFPGALLGYEQYF. Here the CDR3 is joined to the reference TRBV5-6 and TRBJ2-7 genes, and the full variable domain is: DAGVTQSPTHLIKTRGQQVTLRCSPKSGHDTVSWYQQALGQGPQFIFQYYEEEERQRGNFPDRFSGHQFPNYSSELNVNALLLGDSALYLCASSFPGALLGYEQYFGPGTRLTVT.